These 4 T cell receptor beta chains came from one sample sequenced in a study of blood T cell repertoires in COVID-19. The protocol was immunoSEQ multiplex PCR, while the TCRdb copy is restricted to in-frame clones and leaves out a portion. Of roughly 440,000 clones detected, more than 70% appear once; the ten largest clones hold over 10%. The sequenced sample was peripheral blood. These receptors originate from a woman between 50 and 59 years old with COVID-19, enrolled during active disease.

The genes are TRBV18 and TRBJ1-5, with 9 nucleotides matching TRBD1. The CDR3 runs 13 residues. V was clipped by 3 bases and J by 7 bases; unmatched bases: 1. The germline gives CDR1 KGHSH, CDR2 LQKENI. The CDR3: CASSPTGGQPQHF. The CDR3 coding sequence is TGTGCCAGCTCACCGACAGGGGGACAGCCCCAGCATTTT.

This clone was counted only a few times. CDR3 nucleotides: TGTGCCAGCAGCTTGGAAGCGGAAGGGCCCCAGCATTTT. It yields the protein CASSLEAEGPQHF. The chain has TRBV5-5 and TRBJ1-5; no firm D call. The CDR3 sequence is 13 residues long. V lost 0 bases, J lost 9 bases, and 10 bases lay in between. Germline V gene data show CDR1 as SGHKS and CDR2 as YYEKEE (reference sequence).

The chain is built from TRBV18 and TRBJ1-3; maybe TRBD1 (6 bases). The CDR3 spans 15 residues. Per the germline V gene, CDR1 is KGHSH and CDR2 is LQKENI. Deletions cut 1 base from V and 8 bases from J, with 15 bases between. CDR3 amino acids: CASSPQWQNRDTIYF. In DNA form, the CDR3 reads TGTGCCAGCTCACCACAATGGCAGAACAGGGACACCATATATTTT.

The rearrangement joins TRBV7-2 to TRBJ2-3, with 7 bases lining up with TRBD2. V was pared by 5 bases and J by 5 bases, with 7 bases of the junction left unmatched. The germline gives CDR1 SGHTA, CDR2 FQGNSA. This CDR3 has 14 amino acids. The DNA for the CDR3 is TGTGCCAGCAGCCAGGGTGGGGGGGGAGATACGCAGTATTTT. Translated: CASSQGGGGDTQYF.